A single sample gave rise to the 25 T cell receptor beta chains below, sequenced in a study of blood T cells in healthy people across ages. A second PCR, run for about 7 to 11 cycles, used a sample-barcoded 5' primer plus a J-beta primer mix. TCRdb analysed the 5' RACE reads with MiXCR anew, one entry per CDR3 protein. The sample has around 1,800,000 distinct CDR3 sequences; 35% to 50% are singletons. The material sequenced was blood. Receptors originate from a human donor in good health.

This sequence joins TRBV9 and TRBJ1-2; the D gene is possibly TRBD1 (6 bases). There are 13 residues in the CDR3. Trimming removed 2 bases at V and 5 bases at J, with 10 bases between. Germline V gene data show CDR1 as SGDLS and CDR2 as YYNGEE. DNA of the CDR3: TGTGCCAGCAGCGTCCCCGGACAGTATGGCTACACCTTC. It encodes CASSVPGQYGYTF.

CDR3 coding DNA: TGCGCCAGCAGCCAAGATCACTGGGGGACTAAGAGTTCGTATGGCTACACCTTC. It translates to CASSQDHWGTKSSYGYTF. This rearrangement joins TRBV4-3 to TRBJ1-2; a weak D match, TRBD1 (5 bases). Trimming took 0 bases from V and 5 from J, leaving 22 bases between them. This CDR3 spans 18 amino acids. The V gene's germline CDR1 is LGHNA and CDR2 YSLEER.

The J gene is TRBJ2-4, the V gene TRBV6-2 or TRBV6-3; weak D call: TRBD2 (5 bases). This CDR3 contains 16 residues. Trimming removed 0 bases from V and 0 bases from J, with 9 bases in between. Germline V CDR1 and CDR2: MNHEY, SVGEGT. For the CDR3, the DNA is TGTGCCAGCAGTTACTCGAGCGGCCTAGCCAAAAACATTCAGTACTTC. This encodes CASSYSSGLAKNIQYF.

V is TRBV24-1 and J is TRBJ2-4; no reliable D call. The J call may be incorrect, as the DNA end agrees better with TRBJ2-7. This CDR3 comprises 14 residues. Germline CDR1 KGHDR, CDR2 SFDVKD. In DNA, the CDR3 is TGTGCCACCAGTGATTCCGGCAGAGTATACGAGCAGTACTTC. Encoded protein: CATSDSGRVYEQYF.

The rearrangement joins TRBV6-5 to TRBJ2-7, with D possibly being TRBD1 (5 bases). CDR3 length equals 13 residues. Germline CDR1 MNHEY, CDR2 SVGAGI. With 6 bases removed from V and 4 bases from J, the gap between germline ends came to 13 bases. The DNA for the CDR3 is TGTGCCAGCAGAAAACAGGCTCCTTACGAGCAGTACTTC. This gives the protein CASRKQAPYEQYF.

This clonotype occurred a few times. One end of the junction is discordant with germline, which a read error may explain. The chain joins TRBV5-1 to TRBJ2-5; no reliable D call. In germline, CDR1 is SGHRS, CDR2 YFSETQ. This CDR3 comprises 12 residues. CDR3 DNA: TGCGCCAGCAGCTTGTGGCGAGAGACCCGGTACTTC. This codes for CASSLWRETRYF.

This chain uses TRBV29-1 with TRBJ1-3; D is undetermined. The CDR3 spans 12 residues. Per germline, CDR1 SQVTM and CDR2 ANQGSEA. V was clipped by 7 bases and J by 0 bases, with 7 bases between them. The CDR3 here is CSATRSGNTIYF. The CDR3 nucleotides are TGCAGCGCGACCCGCTCTGGAAACACCATATATTTT.

This clonotype was found a few times. The chain employs TRBV4-1 and TRBJ2-7, with D tentatively TRBD1 (6 bases). V lost 1 base to trimming and J lost 2 bases, with 15 bases between them. Per germline, CDR1 MGHRA and CDR2 YSYEKL. CDR3 length: 16 residues. In DNA form, the CDR3 reads TGCGCCAGCAGCCAAGCGGATGACAGGCCCCCCTACGAGCAGTACTTC. It translates to CASSQADDRPPYEQYF.

This clonotype was seen only a few times. This chain joins TRBV10-3 and TRBJ2-4; no reliable D call. The end of the DNA is better explained by TRBJ2-7, so the J call may be wrong. The length of the CDR3 is 15 residues. Germline CDR1 reads ENHRY; CDR2 reads SYGVKD. In nucleotides, the CDR3 is TGTGCCATCAGTGAGTGGGCAGGCTGGAGTGGCGAGCAGTACTTC. It codes for CAISEWAGWSGEQYF.

This rearrangement joins TRBV5-4 to TRBJ1-2; no definite D call. This CDR3 region has 16 residues. Germline V gene sequence: CDR1 SGHNT, CDR2 YYREEE (reference sequence). Deletions cut 4 bases from V and 3 bases from J, with 19 bases between. This CDR3 reads CASSGDESFSDYGYTF. The CDR3 nucleotides read TGTGCCAGCAGCGGGGATGAATCTTTTTCAGACTATGGCTACACCTTC.

This chain joins TRBV20-1 and TRBJ1-4, with D unresolved. Trimming pared 4 bases from V and 7 bases from J, leaving 19 bases between. CDR3 length: 15 amino acids. Germline V gene lookup returns CDR1 DFQATT and CDR2 SNEGSKA (reference sequence). The CDR3: CSAMDSRGFGEKLFF. Written as DNA, the CDR3 is TGCAGTGCTATGGATTCGAGAGGTTTTGGTGAAAAACTGTTTTTT.

This clonotype showed up just a few times. The rearrangement links TRBV4-3 to TRBJ2-4; weak D call: TRBD2 (5 bases). The J call may be faulty, since TRBJ2-7 better matches the DNA end. CDR1 LGHNA and CDR2 YSLEER come from the germline V gene. The CDR3 contains 15 residues. DNA for the CDR3: TGCGCCAGCAGCCAAGATTTTTCGGGGTTGAACGAGCAGTACTTC. The encoded protein is CASSQDFSGLNEQYF.

This clonotype turned up a few times. V usage is TRBV14 and J usage is TRBJ2-7, with D unresolved. This CDR3 has 15 amino acids. Looked up from germline, CDR1 is SGHDN and CDR2 is FVKESK. V was pared by 0 bases and J by 3 bases, with 12 bases between. DNA of the CDR3: TGTGCCAGCAGCCAAGATTATGGGGAAATCTACGAGCAGTACTTC. This codes for CASSQDYGEIYEQYF.

This clonotype was detected only a few times. This chain links TRBV5-5 with TRBJ2-1; D call uncertain. CDR1 and CDR2 from the germline V gene are SGHKS and YYEKEE (reference sequence). The V and J ends lost 0 bases and 2 bases respectively, with 6 bases between them. This CDR3 spans 14 amino acids. The CDR3 DNA is TGTGCCAGCAGCTTGGGTCCAGCCTACAATGAGCAGTTCTTC. As protein: CASSLGPAYNEQFF.

J is TRBJ2-1 and V is TRBV15; D is possibly TRBD1 (5 bases). V was pared by 5 bases and J by 4 bases, with 18 bases between. The CDR3 is made up of 16 amino acids. Germline CDR1 LNHNV, CDR2 YYDKDF (reference sequence). The CDR3 loop reads CATSRTGRSPYNEQFF. The CDR3, as DNA: TGTGCCACCAGCCGTACAGGAAGGTCTCCATACAATGAGCAGTTCTTC.

This clonotype appeared once. J is TRBJ2-1 and V is TRBV28; TRBD1 aligns across 8 bases. Trimming removed 6 bases from V and 0 bases from J; junction bases left unmatched: 13. The CDR3 runs to 18 residues. The germline V gene encodes CDR1 MDHEN and CDR2 SYDVKM. The CDR3 DNA is TGTGCCAGCAGGAGATCTCAGGGGGCTGGGGGCTCCTACAATGAGCAGTTCTTC. Protein sequence: CASRRSQGAGGSYNEQFF.

The chain links TRBV15 to TRBJ2-1; D gene uncertain. The end of the DNA aligns better with TRBJ2-7, so the J call may be wrong. This CDR3 contains 16 residues. Germline CDR1 reads LNHNV; CDR2 reads YYDKDF (reference sequence). This chain's CDR3 is CATSEMALSSYNEQYF. For the CDR3, the DNA is TGTGCCACCAGCGAAATGGCGTTGAGCTCCTACAATGAGCAGTACTTC.

The chain employs TRBV6-4 and TRBJ2-1; the match to TRBD2 covers 9 bases. CDR3 length equals 16 residues. CDR1 and CDR2 (germline): MRHNA, SNTAGT. The V gene end was trimmed by 5 bases and the J gene end by 0 bases; junction bases not matched to a gene: 5. The CDR3 loop reads CASSISGGSSYNEQFF. As DNA, the CDR3 is TGTGCCAGCAGTATTAGCGGGGGTAGCTCCTACAATGAGCAGTTCTTC.

As regards this clonotype: Since a much larger clone is just one base distant, this may be a read error. The CDR3 nucleotides are TGCAGCGTGGATGGGAGCGGGGGGTCGGATGAGCAGTACTTC. Residues: CSVDGSGGSDEQYF. This rearrangement joins TRBV29-1 to TRBJ2-4; TRBD2 agrees at 9 bases. The length of the CDR3 is 14 residues. V was clipped by 6 bases and J by 13 bases; unmatched bases: 16. Germline lookup yields CDR1 SQVTM and CDR2 ANQGSEA.

The rearrangement uses TRBV25-1 and TRBJ2-7; 7 positions agree with TRBD1. Germline lookup yields CDR1 MGHDK and CDR2 SYGVNS. V lost 4 bases, J lost 3 bases, and 9 bases stayed unmatched. This CDR3 has 15 amino acids. For the CDR3, the DNA is TGTGCCAGCAGTGCCCGGGACAGCTTACTCTACGAGCAGTACTTC. It yields the protein CASSARDSLLYEQYF.

On this clonotype: Its ends do not fully match the called genes, so a read error is possible. The genes are TRBV4-3 and TRBJ1-4; tentative D call: TRBD1 (6 bases). Germline V CDR1 and CDR2: LGHNA, YSLEER. The CDR3 contains 18 residues. CDR3 DNA sequence: TGCGCCAGCAGCCAGGATGATCCGGGGGCAGAAACTAATGGAAAACTGTTTTTT. The encoded protein is CASSQDDPGAETNGKLFF.

Of note for this clonotype: The junction departs from germline at one end; a sequencing error may be responsible. This chain links TRBV28 with TRBJ2-1; 8 bases agree with TRBD2. Germline-derived CDR1 and CDR2 are MDHEN and SYDVKM. CDR3 length equals 15 residues. The CDR3 sequence is CAGSLPGGAFNEQFF. The DNA of the CDR3 is TGCGCCGGCAGTTTACCGGGGGGGGCCTTCAATGAGCAGTTCTTC.

With respect to this clonotype: At one end, the junction sequence differs from germline, possibly due to a read error. The rearrangement joins TRBV12-3 or TRBV12-4 to TRBJ2-3; D possibly corresponds to TRBD1 (6 bases). The CDR3 runs 15 residues. The CDR3 DNA reads as TGTGCCAGCAGTCACAGGGTTATAGAAACAGATGCGCAGTATTTT. Protein: CASSHRVIETDAQYF.

The CDR3 DNA follows: TGCAGCGTTGGTAACGGGGGAGAGACCCAGTACTTC. It yields the protein CSVGNGGETQYF. The gene calls are TRBV29-1 and TRBJ2-5; maybe TRBD2 (6 bases). The germline V and J ends were trimmed by 4 bases and 4 bases, with 10 bases remaining between them. CDR3 length: 12 amino acids. Germline assignment: CDR1 SQVTM and CDR2 ANQGSEA.

The chain employs TRBV7-2 and TRBJ1-6; 9 bases are shared with TRBD1. CDR3 length: 14 amino acids. CDR1 is SGHTA and CDR2 is FQGNSA in the germline V gene. V shed 8 bases and J 7 bases; nucleotides not matched to a gene: 6. The CDR3 sequence: CASSRTGANSPLHF. The CDR3, as DNA: TGTGCCAGCTCACGGACAGGGGCCAATTCACCCCTCCACTTT.